Each of the 17 T cell receptor beta chains below was sequenced from the same sample in a study of T-cell memory formation after mild COVID-19. MiXCR, run by TCRdb on the 5' RACE reads, gives a single entry per CDR3 protein. This table has under 650,000 distinct CDR3 sequences, roughly 18% appearing once. The sample consisted of PBMCs or a T cell subset sorted from them (not recorded which). The receptors here all came from an adult woman who had mild COVID-19 (a few samples of this study predate the infection). Cell type and time point are not known.

The CDR3 spells CASSVEGIYGYTF. DNA for the CDR3: TGTGCCAGCAGCGTAGAGGGTATCTATGGCTACACCTTC. The rearrangement links TRBV9 to TRBJ1-2, with D uncertain. Trimming took off 0 bases at V and 4 bases at J, with 7 bases between the two ends. Germline V CDR1 and CDR2: SGDLS, YYNGEE. This CDR3 has 13 residues.

This clonotype was recorded a few times. The chain combines TRBV20-1 with TRBJ2-3, with 14 bases aligning to TRBD2. With V trimmed by 5 bases and J by 2 bases, 9 bases remained unmatched. The CDR3 totals 17 residues. Germline CDR1 and CDR2: DFQATT and SNEGSKA (reference sequence). CDR3 DNA sequence: TGCAGTGCTTCAAGACTAGCGGGAGGGCCCTTCACAGATACGCAGTATTTT. Translation: CSASRLAGGPFTDTQYF.

In this sample, this clonotype turned up many times. The V and J genes are TRBV3-1 and TRBJ1-5; the D is unclear. Germline CDR1 reads LGHDT; CDR2 reads YNNKEL (reference sequence). This CDR3 is built from 13 residues. V was cut by 1 base and J by 7 bases, with 8 bases left in between. The CDR3 sequence is CASSQGSRQPQHF. The CDR3 coding sequence is TGTGCCAGCAGCCAAGGTAGCCGGCAGCCCCAGCATTTT.

In its sample, this clonotype was seen once. The chain employs TRBV6-2 or TRBV6-3 and TRBJ2-3; 7 nucleotides line up with TRBD2. Germline assignment: CDR1 MNHEY and CDR2 SVGEGT. The CDR3 has 14 residues. Trimming removed 0 bases from V and 5 bases from J; junction bases left unmatched: 2. In DNA, the CDR3 is TGTGCCAGCAGTTACTCCACTAGCGTAGATACGCAGTATTTT. It encodes CASSYSTSVDTQYF.

This clonotype was seen ten or more times. This sequence joins TRBV20-1 and TRBJ2-1, with 8 bases lining up with TRBD1. CDR1 is DFQATT and CDR2 is SNEGSKA in the germline V gene (reference sequence). CDR3 length equals 13 residues. The trim removed 5 bases at V and 2 bases at J, leaving 2 bases unmatched. CDR3 amino acids: CSADRGPYNEQFF. The CDR3 nucleotides are TGCAGTGCTGACAGGGGACCCTACAATGAGCAGTTCTTC.

The chain joins TRBV7-3 to TRBJ2-7, with D unresolved. The germline gives CDR1 SGHTA, CDR2 FQGTGA. Trimming removed 0 bases at V and 0 bases at J, with 6 bases between. CDR3 size: 14 residues. The CDR3 bases are TGTGCCAGCAGCTTAACCCCCTACTCCTACGAGCAGTACTTC. As protein: CASSLTPYSYEQYF.

This chain joins TRBV7-6 and TRBJ2-5; no clear D. Germline loops: CDR1 SGHVS, CDR2 FNYEAQ. V was trimmed by 5 bases and J by 2 bases, leaving 9 bases between them. The CDR3 covers 13 residues. The CDR3 here is CASSHNPQETQYF. The DNA for the CDR3 is TGTGCCAGCAGCCACAACCCTCAAGAGACCCAGTACTTC. Based on the CDR3 plus reference TRBV7-6 and TRBJ2-5, the full variable domain is GAGVSQSPRYKVTKRGQDVALRCDPISGHVSLYWYRQALGQGPEFLTYFNYEAQQDKSGLPNDRFSAERPEGSISTLTIQRTEQRDSAMYRCASSHNPQETQYFGPGTRLLVL.

In this sample, this clonotype turned up a few times. The chain has TRBV5-1 and TRBJ2-5; tentative D call: TRBD2 (5 bases). The germline gives CDR1 SGHRS, CDR2 YFSETQ. This CDR3 spans 13 amino acids. The V gene lost 6 bases and the J gene lost 3 bases, with 12 bases spanning the gap. CDR3 nucleotides: TGCGCCAGCACCCGGGGTATAGAAGAGACCCAGTACTTC. This sequence encodes CASTRGIEETQYF.

This clonotype was found many times. The chain links TRBV4-1 to TRBJ2-7, with D possibly matching TRBD2 (6 bases). This CDR3 has 15 amino acids. The germline V gene encodes CDR1 MGHRA and CDR2 YSYEKL. Trimming shortened V by 0 bases and J by 4 bases, and 13 bases separated the two germline ends. The CDR3 DNA is TGCGCCAGCAGCCAAGAAAATGGAGGGGCATACGAGCAGTACTTC. Amino acid sequence: CASSQENGGAYEQYF.

The chain has TRBV20-1 and TRBJ2-1; D remains unclear. The CDR3 is 16 amino acids. Looked up from germline, CDR1 is DFQATT and CDR2 is SNEGSKA (reference sequence). V dropped 0 bases and J dropped 3 bases, with 15 bases sitting between them. The CDR3 region is CSARDHEGRSYNEQFF. In DNA form, the CDR3 reads TGCAGTGCTAGAGATCATGAAGGCAGGAGCTACAATGAGCAGTTCTTC.

V usage is TRBV7-2 and J usage is TRBJ2-1; D gene uncertain. The germline V and J ends were trimmed by 1 base and 6 bases, with 10 bases remaining between them. Germline CDR1 and CDR2: SGHTA and FQGNSA. CDR3 length: 14 residues. The CDR3 sequence is CASSLDPRSNEQFF. CDR3 DNA sequence: TGTGCCAGCAGCTTAGACCCCCGGTCCAATGAGCAGTTCTTC.

The chain joins TRBV29-1 to TRBJ1-2; a weak D match, TRBD1 (6 bases). The CDR3 length is 11 residues. Germline lookup yields CDR1 SQVTM and CDR2 ANQGSEA. Deletions cut 5 bases from V and 4 bases from J, with 8 bases between. The CDR3 DNA is TGCAGCGTTCCGGACAGCTATGGCTACACCTTC. Translating it yields CSVPDSYGYTF.

This clonotype was seen only a few times. This chain uses TRBV25-1 with TRBJ2-5; 8 nucleotides align to TRBD1. With V trimmed by 5 bases and J by 0 bases, 5 bases remained unmatched. CDR1 is MGHDK, CDR2 SYGVNS, per germline. The CDR3 is 15 amino acids. The CDR3 region has the DNA TGTGCCAGCAGTTACAGGGGGGAGTACCAAGAGACCCAGTACTTC. Translated: CASSYRGEYQETQYF. Supplemented by reference TRBV25-1 and TRBJ2-5, the full variable domain reads EADIYQTPRYLVIGTGKKITLECSQTMGHDKMYWYQQDPGMELHLIHYSYGVNSTEKGDLSSESTVSRIRTEHFPLTLESARPSHTSQYLCASSYRGEYQETQYFGPGTRLLVL.

This clonotype has only a few counts. Here the CDR3 DNA reads TGCGCCAGCAGCCACCATATAGCGGGAGGGCCGTCGAACGGGGAGCTGTTTTTT. Its protein is CASSHHIAGGPSNGELFF. The chain combines TRBV5-1 with TRBJ2-2; the match to TRBD2 covers 11 bases. The junction had 15 bases not matched to a gene; V was cut back by 4 bases and J by 7 bases. This CDR3 is 18 amino acids long. Germline V gene lookup returns CDR1 SGHRS and CDR2 YFSETQ.

CDR3 nucleotides: TGTGCCAGCAGCCAAGATCTAGCCGGGAGGAGAATTGAGCAGTTCTTC. This sequence encodes CASSQDLAGRRIEQFF. The J gene is TRBJ2-1, the V gene TRBV4-2; TRBD2 agrees at 7 bases. This CDR3 comprises 16 residues. V shed 0 bases, J shed 9 bases, and the junction held 11 bases outside the gene matches. Germline CDR1 LGHNA, CDR2 YNFKEQ.

V and J are TRBV4-2 and TRBJ2-1, with D perhaps TRBD1 (6 bases). Per the germline V gene, CDR1 is LGHNA and CDR2 is YNFKEQ. CDR3 size: 14 residues. The germline V and J ends were trimmed by 1 base and 8 bases, with 12 bases remaining between them. This chain's CDR3 is CASSQGHRADEQFF. CDR3 DNA: TGTGCCAGCAGCCAAGGTCACAGGGCAGATGAGCAGTTCTTC.

This clonotype was seen a handful of times. The chain employs TRBV4-3 and TRBJ1-2; 9 nucleotides line up with TRBD1. The V and J ends lost 0 bases and 8 bases, in that order; junction bases with no gene match: 13. Looked up from germline, CDR1 is LGHNA and CDR2 is YSLEER. The CDR3 has 17 amino acids. The CDR3 loop is CASSQDTGYRGRSGYTF. CDR3 bases: TGCGCCAGCAGCCAAGATACTGGGTACAGGGGGCGTTCAGGCTACACCTTC.